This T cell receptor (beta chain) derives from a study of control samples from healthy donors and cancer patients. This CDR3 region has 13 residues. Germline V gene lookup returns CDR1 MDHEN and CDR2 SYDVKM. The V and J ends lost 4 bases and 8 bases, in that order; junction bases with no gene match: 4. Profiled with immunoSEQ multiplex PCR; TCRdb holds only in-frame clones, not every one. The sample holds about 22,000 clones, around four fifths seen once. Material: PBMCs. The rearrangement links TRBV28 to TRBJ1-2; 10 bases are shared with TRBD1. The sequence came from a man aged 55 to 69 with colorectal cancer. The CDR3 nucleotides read TGTGCCAGCAGTTCGACAGGGGGCACGGGCTACACCTTC. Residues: CASSSTGGTGYTF.